The entry that follows covers one T cell receptor beta chain sequence. No antigen is known for it. TCRdb called the reads again in MiXCR, with one record for every CDR3 protein. The sample has roughly 230,000 distinct CDR3 sequences; 15% to 20% are singletons. The CDR3 is 14 residues long. The germline V and J ends were trimmed by 4 bases and 5 bases, with 15 bases remaining between them. Germline V gene data show CDR1 as SGHNT and CDR2 as YYREEE (reference sequence). The data derive from a study of T cell repertoires in cytomegalovirus infection. Study results and caveats: Dominant in the ex vivo response were TCR beta clonotypes restricted by HLA-C and specific for CMV. Frequencies of public TCR beta families were cumulated, and this identified carriers of CMV plus the relevant HLA.

The chain employs TRBV5-4 and TRBJ1-1, with D tentatively TRBD1 (6 bases). Sequencing was done on a sample of CD8+ T cells from PBMCs. The sequence came from a human donor in good health (CMV status not recorded). Some clones in this sample may be carry-over from other donors' samples. CDR3 amino acids: CASSGGGGWTEAFF. DNA for the CDR3: TGTGCCAGCAGCGGCGGGGGGGGCTGGACTGAAGCTTTCTTT. The whole variable domain, filled in from reference TRBV5-4 and TRBJ1-1, reads ETGVTQSPTHLIKTRGQQVTLRCSSQSGHNTVSWYQQALGQGPQFIFQYYREEENGRGNFPPRFSGLQFPNYSSELNVNALELDDSALYLCASSGGGGWTEAFFGQGTRLTVV.